Listed below are T cell receptor beta chains from one sample, sequenced in a study of Ad26.COV2.S vaccination and SARS-CoV-2 variants. Method: immunoSEQ multiplex PCR; TCRdb's copy keeps in-frame clones and lacks some. The sample has about 350,000 clones; about 88% are singletons. The sample here was peripheral blood, taken in a trial of Ad26.COV2.S vaccine versus placebo. The receptors originated from a person aged 18 to 65 who received the Ad26.COV2.S COVID-19 vaccine or a placebo. Each CDR3 is given with its conserved first and last residue. The D gene is left open where the match is weak. Clone size, where shown, is once, few, many, or a class for clones that have expanded.

D	J	size	V	CDR3	DNA
.	TRBJ2-3	.	TRBV10-3	CAIKSGQQEADTQYF	TGTGCCATCAAGTCAGGGCAACAGGAAGCAGATACGCAGTATTTT
TRBD2	TRBJ2-7	few	TRBV4-3	CASSQGLAGKGEQYF	TGCGCCAGCAGCCAAGGACTAGCGGGAAAGGGCGAGCAGTACTTC
.	TRBJ2-6	.	TRBV7-2	CASSLLRAHSRGTNVLTF	TGTGCCAGCAGCTTATTAAGGGCGCACTCCAGGGGTACCAACGTCCTGACTTTC
TRBD1	TRBJ1-4	.	TRBV7-3	CASRATGENEKLFF	TGTGCCAGCAGGGCGACAGGGGAAAATGAAAAACTGTTTTTT
.	TRBJ1-2	.	TRBV7-2	CASSPTRGGNNYGYTF	TGTGCCAGCAGCCCCACCCGGGGGGGGAATAACTATGGCTACACCTTC
.	TRBJ1-1	.	TRBV19	CASRFQGAGTEAFF	TGTGCCAGTAGGTTTCAGGGAGCGGGCACTGAAGCTTTCTTT
.	TRBJ1-1	.	TRBV28	CATFYGMNTEAFF	TGTGCCACCTTTTATGGAATGAACACTGAAGCTTTCTTT
.	TRBJ1-5	.	TRBV7-3	CASSLRGGQRQPQHF	TGTGCCAGCAGCTTAAGGGGGGGGCAGCGTCAGCCCCAGCATTTT
.	TRBJ2-7	many	TRBV14	CASSQDRGREQYF	TGTGCCAGCAGCCAAGACAGGGGTCGCGAGCAGTACTTC
.	TRBJ1-5	.	TRBV6-2/TRBV6-3	CASSSVGADQPQHF	TGTGCCAGCAGCAGCGTCGGGGCAGATCAGCCCCAGCATTTT
.	TRBJ2-2	.	TRBV12-3/TRBV12-4	CASSPPTGELFF	TGTGCCAGCAGCCCTCCCACCGGGGAGCTGTTTTTT
TRBD2	TRBJ2-2	.	TRBV7-7	CASSSLAGRSGELFF	TGTGCCAGCAGCTCCCTAGCGGGAAGATCCGGGGAGCTGTTTTTT
.	TRBJ2-7	.	TRBV10-3	CAISESNQGHEQYF	TGTGCCATCAGTGAGTCGAACCAGGGGCACGAGCAGTACTTC
.	TRBJ2-3	.	TRBV6-2/TRBV6-3	CASSYSRGSFTDTQYF	TGTGCCAGCAGTTACTCGAGGGGGAGCTTCACAGATACGCAGTATTTT
TRBD2	TRBJ2-7	.	TRBV7-2	CASSYQVQRGAAYEQYF	TGTGCCAGCAGCTATCAAGTCCAGCGGGGGGCTGCCTACGAGCAGTACTTC
.	TRBJ1-5	.	TRBV7-2	CASSLLAGPSNQPQHF	TGTGCCAGCAGCTTACTAGCAGGGCCCAGCAATCAGCCCCAGCATTTT
.	TRBJ2-2	.	TRBV19	CASSSNTGELFF	TGTGCCAGTAGTAGTAACACCGGGGAGCTGTTTTTT
TRBD2	TRBJ2-3	.	TRBV5-1	CASSFLAGGESTDTQYF	TGCGCCAGCAGCTTCCTAGCGGGAGGGGAGAGCACAGATACGCAGTATTTT
.	TRBJ2-3	.	TRBV11-3	CASSSTARSTQYF	TGTGCCAGCAGCTCCACCGCGAGATCGACGCAGTATTTT
.	TRBJ2-5	.	TRBV30	CAWSLSTGQETQYF	TGTGCCTGGAGTTTATCGACAGGCCAAGAGACCCAGTACTTC
TRBD1	TRBJ1-5	few	TRBV2	CASNLRGTGGNQPQHF	TGTGCCAGCAATTTACGGGGGACAGGGGGCAATCAGCCCCAGCATTTT
.	TRBJ2-2	.	TRBV4-2	CASSQAVGDATGELFF	TGTGCCAGCAGCCAAGCTGTTGGGGATGCCACCGGGGAGCTGTTTTTT
.	TRBJ1-6	.	TRBV7-2	CASSPFNSPLHF	TGTGCCAGCAGCCCCTTTAATTCACCCCTCCACTTT
.	TRBJ2-5	.	TRBV3-1/TRBV3-2	CASSPRDGETQYF	TGTGCCAGCAGCCCCAGGGACGGGGAGACCCAGTACTTC
.	TRBJ2-7	few	TRBV27	CASTRGTTYEQYF	TGTGCCAGCACTCGAGGGACAACCTACGAGCAGTACTTC
.	TRBJ2-7	.	TRBV18	CASSPIIGATYEQYF	TGTGCCAGCTCACCAATCATCGGGGCTACCTACGAGCAGTACTTC
.	TRBJ2-7	.	TRBV6-1	CASSELRTTVRGEQYF	TGTGCCAGCAGTGAGCTTAGGACCACGGTAAGGGGCGAGCAGTACTTC
TRBD1	TRBJ2-5	.	TRBV18	CASSPGTDETQYF	TGTGCCAGCTCACCTGGGACAGATGAGACCCAGTACTTC
.	TRBJ1-1	.	TRBV6-6	CASLRNTEAFF	TGTGCCAGCCTCAGGAACACTGAAGCTTTCTTT
.	TRBJ1-2	.	TRBV24-1	CATSPQGSNYGYTF	TGTGCCACCAGTCCCCAGGGCTCTAACTATGGCTACACCTTC
.	TRBJ1-5	.	TRBV7-6	CASSLGTRYSNQPQHF	TGTGCCAGCAGCTTAGGAACCCGGTATAGCAATCAGCCCCAGCATTTT
.	TRBJ2-7	.	TRBV6-5	CASSYSGGEQYF	TGTGCCAGCAGTTACTCGGGGGGCGAGCAGTACTTC
.	TRBJ1-4	.	TRBV4-2	CASSQGWGGFLSGATNEKLFF	TGTGCCAGCAGCCAAGGCTGGGGTGGCTTCCTATCCGGGGCAACTAATGAAAAACTGTTTTTT
.	TRBJ2-1	.	TRBV5-6	CASSLDQVSSNEQFF	TGTGCCAGCAGCTTGGACCAGGTGAGCTCGAATGAGCAGTTCTTC
.	TRBJ2-3	.	TRBV27	CASGRDTQYF	TGTGCCAGTGGTCGCGATACGCAGTATTTT
TRBD1	TRBJ2-2	.	TRBV14	CASSPSTHKPRQGRFTGELFF	TGTGCCAGCAGCCCCAGCACCCACAAACCGAGACAGGGAAGGTTCACCGGGGAGCTGTTTTTT
.	TRBJ1-5	.	TRBV2	CASSEVLGNQPQHF	TGTGCCAGCAGTGAAGTTCTCGGCAATCAGCCCCAGCATTTT
TRBD1	TRBJ2-7	.	TRBV10-3	CAIRPQGALDEQYF	TGTGCCATCAGGCCACAGGGGGCGCTCGACGAGCAGTACTTC
.	TRBJ1-1	.	TRBV9	CASTTDTNTEAFF	TGTGCCAGCACCACGGACACTAACACTGAAGCTTTCTTT
.	TRBJ2-6	.	TRBV4-2	CASSQEVGSGANVLTF	TGTGCCAGCAGCCAAGAGGTGGGGTCTGGGGCCAACGTCCTGACTTTC